This TCR beta chain emerged from a study of T cell responses to AZD1222 COVID-19 vaccine (dated by TCRdb to the early 2020s). Study-level background: A total of about 240 trial participants underwent TCR sequencing, of whom some 210 received two doses of AZD1222 and some 25 received two doses of the MenACWY control vaccine. Trial participants were enrolled into age subgroups of 18-55, 56-69 and 70-plus years, which contained around 140, 26 and 57 TCR-sequenced participants, respectively.

The CDR3 regions of human TCRbeta chains were subjected to immunosequencing. Per the original workflow: Repertoire TCRs were checked for matches against a reference library of SARS-CoV-2-specific TCRs that had been generated using the MIRA antigen-specificity platform. Breadth meant the fraction of unique TCRs that were SARS-CoV-2-associated, whereas depth meant the fraction of total T cells that were SARS-CoV-2-associated. Using the MIRA data, each spike-specific TCR was mapped to the spike region that the TCR reacts to and placed in a CD4 or CD8 class. Log10-transformed breadth and depth values were compared by one-way ANOVA with Sidak's multiple comparisons tests. What TCRdb holds here is the immuneACCESS table cut down to in-frame rearrangements. Part of the clones is not present; checked against another copy, under half of the missing clones reflect an unresolved V gene, and the others are unexplained. Clone size and the V and J calls come from that table; the DNA yielded D and trimming. The sample table contains some 190,000 clones; only one count was recorded for 80% to 95% of them. The ten largest account for roughly 2% of the sample.

Study-level results and caveats: Most participants were white British and females outnumbered males, and the authors suggested that clonal diversity may have been underestimated. Epitopes outside the regions mutated in the B.1.351 and B.1.1.7 variants were reportedly recognized by nearly half of the unique spike-specific TCRs. No day 14 peak-response samples were available, so repertoires were characterized only after the peak T cell response. The vaccine-associated CD4 TCRs covered the entire spike protein, and the dominant responses fell in regions 160-218 and 743-854. Conclusions about previously exposed vaccinees are limited because only five or six AZD1222 recipients were SARS-CoV-2 seropositive at baseline. After two AZD1222 doses, spike-specific TCR breadth and depth were significantly higher than at day 0 and than in MenACWY recipients. The 56-69-year group was small, and its depth increase did not reach significance, likely because of low power.

The sample's time point label, decoded: about 28 days (+/-7) after the second vaccine dose. AZD1222 recipients given second doses at about 4 weeks or at about 12 weeks were pooled, since spike-specific TCR depth and breadth were not found to differ between the two schedules. Vaccinee samples were obtained from the UK trials COV001 and COV002, which included a single-blind randomized controlled phase 2/3 trial of AZD1222 (ChAdOx1 nCoV-19) in healthy adults. Trial participant PBMC samples were collected at day 0 and day 28 after the second dose for TCRbeta chain sequencing. Concerning this clone: Its antigen is unknown. Nothing much larger sits one base from this clone, and base qualities are not available.

Its CDR3 holds 14 amino acids, cysteine through phenylalanine. Here the CDR3 DNA is all that survives: 42 bases in frame from base 1. CDR1 LGHDT and CDR2 YNNKEL are derived from the germline V gene (reference sequence). V is reduced by 3 bases and J by 4 bases, leaving a spacing of 11 bases between them. The chain is encoded by TRBV3-1 (or the pseudogene TRBV3-2) joined to TRBJ2-3, with an unclear D gene assignment. The receptor's source is an adult who received the AZD1222 COVID-19 vaccine. This specimen consisted of peripheral blood, obtained 28 days after the second AZD1222 dose. The nucleotide sequence is given as TGTGCCAGCAGCCAGAGTGCGGCAGCAGATACGCAGTATTTT. This gives the protein CASSQSAAADTQYF.